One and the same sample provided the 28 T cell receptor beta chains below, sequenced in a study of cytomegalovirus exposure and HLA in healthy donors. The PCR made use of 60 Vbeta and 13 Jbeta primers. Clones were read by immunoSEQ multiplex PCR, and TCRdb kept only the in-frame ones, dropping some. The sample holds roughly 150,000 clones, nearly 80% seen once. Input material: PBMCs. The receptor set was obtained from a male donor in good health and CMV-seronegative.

CDR3 DNA sequence: TGTGCCAGCAGTGAATGGGGGGGCGATTCACCCCTCCACTTT. Protein: CASSEWGGDSPLHF. V gene TRBV6-1 combines with J gene TRBJ1-6; a possible D gene is TRBD1 (6 bases). The V gene lost 2 bases and the J gene lost 8 bases, with 10 bases spanning the gap. Germline CDR1 reads MNHNS; CDR2 reads SASEGT. This CDR3 region has 14 residues.

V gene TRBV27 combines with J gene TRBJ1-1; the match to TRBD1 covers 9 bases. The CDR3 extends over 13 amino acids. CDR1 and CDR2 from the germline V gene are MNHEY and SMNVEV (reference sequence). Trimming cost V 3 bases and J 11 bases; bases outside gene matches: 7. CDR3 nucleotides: TGTGCCAGCAGTTTCCCCGGGACAGGGAGGGCTTTCTTT. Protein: CASSFPGTGRAFF.

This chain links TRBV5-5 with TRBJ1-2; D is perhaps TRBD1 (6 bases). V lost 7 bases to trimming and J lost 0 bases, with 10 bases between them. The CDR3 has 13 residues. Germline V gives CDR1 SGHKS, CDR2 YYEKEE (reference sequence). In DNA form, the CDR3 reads TGTGCCAGCTTACAGGGATCTAACTATGGCTACACCTTC. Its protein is CASLQGSNYGYTF.

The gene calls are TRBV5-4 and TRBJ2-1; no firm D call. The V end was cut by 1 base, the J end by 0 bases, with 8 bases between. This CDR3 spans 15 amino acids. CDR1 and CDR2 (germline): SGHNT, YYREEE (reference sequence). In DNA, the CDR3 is TGTGCCAGCAGCTTGTCGCGCGGCTCCTACAATGAGCAGTTCTTC. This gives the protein CASSLSRGSYNEQFF.

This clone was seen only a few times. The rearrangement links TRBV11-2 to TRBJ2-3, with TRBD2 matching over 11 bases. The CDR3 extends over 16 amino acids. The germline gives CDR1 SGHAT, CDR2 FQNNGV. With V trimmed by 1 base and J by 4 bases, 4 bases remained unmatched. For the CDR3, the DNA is TGTGCCAGCAGCTTAGGGGTAGCGGGAGGGGCAGATACGCAGTATTTT. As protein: CASSLGVAGGADTQYF.

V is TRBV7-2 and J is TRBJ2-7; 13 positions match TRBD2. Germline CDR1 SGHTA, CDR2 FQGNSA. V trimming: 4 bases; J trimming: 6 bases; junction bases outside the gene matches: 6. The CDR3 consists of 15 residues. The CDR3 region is CASSSTSGGAVEQYF. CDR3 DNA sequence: TGTGCCAGCAGCTCAACTAGCGGGGGGGCAGTCGAGCAGTACTTC.

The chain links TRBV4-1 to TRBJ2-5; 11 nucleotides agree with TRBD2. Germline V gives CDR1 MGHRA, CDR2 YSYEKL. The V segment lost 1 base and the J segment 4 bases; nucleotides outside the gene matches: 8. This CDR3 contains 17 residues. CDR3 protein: CASSQAEGLAGGETQYF. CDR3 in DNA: TGCGCCAGCAGCCAAGCGGAGGGGCTAGCGGGAGGAGAGACCCAGTACTTC.

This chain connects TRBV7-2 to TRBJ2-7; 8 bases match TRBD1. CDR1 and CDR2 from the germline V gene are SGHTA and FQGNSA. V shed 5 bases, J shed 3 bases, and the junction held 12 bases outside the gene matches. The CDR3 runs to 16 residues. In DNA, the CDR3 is TGTGCCAGCAGCCGGACAGGGACCGGTGGGGACTACGAGCAGTACTTC. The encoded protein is CASSRTGTGGDYEQYF.

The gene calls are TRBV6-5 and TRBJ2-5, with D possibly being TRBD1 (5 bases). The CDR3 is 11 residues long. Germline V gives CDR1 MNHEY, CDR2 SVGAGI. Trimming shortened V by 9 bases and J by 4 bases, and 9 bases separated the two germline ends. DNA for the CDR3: TGTGCCAGTCGGACACGAGAGACCCAGTACTTC. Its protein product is CASRTRETQYF.

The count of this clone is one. CDR3 nucleotides: TGTGCCAGCTCACATTCCGGGACTCCTCTCTACGAGCAGTACTTC. Its translation is CASSHSGTPLYEQYF. The V call is TRBV18, the J call TRBJ2-7; maybe TRBD2 (6 bases). This CDR3 is built from 15 residues. V lost 4 bases, J lost 3 bases, and 16 bases lay in between. Germline CDR1 reads KGHSH; CDR2 reads LQKENI.

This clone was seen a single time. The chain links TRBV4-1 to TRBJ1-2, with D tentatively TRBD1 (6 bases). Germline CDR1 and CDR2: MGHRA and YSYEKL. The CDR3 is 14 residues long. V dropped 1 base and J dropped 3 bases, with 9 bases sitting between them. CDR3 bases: TGCGCCAGCAGCCAAGGGGGGGGCGACTATGGCTACACCTTC. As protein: CASSQGGGDYGYTF.

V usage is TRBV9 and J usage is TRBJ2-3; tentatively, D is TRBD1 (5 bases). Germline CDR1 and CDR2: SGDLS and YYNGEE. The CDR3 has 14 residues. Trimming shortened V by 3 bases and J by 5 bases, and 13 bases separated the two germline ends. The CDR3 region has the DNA TGTGCCAGCAGCGCTTCAGGGATCCGAGATACGCAGTATTTT. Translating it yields CASSASGIRDTQYF.

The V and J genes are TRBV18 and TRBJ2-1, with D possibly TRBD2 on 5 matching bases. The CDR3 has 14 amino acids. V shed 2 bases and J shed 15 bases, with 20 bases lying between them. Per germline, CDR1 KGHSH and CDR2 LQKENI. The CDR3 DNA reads TGTGCCAGCTCACCAGGAAACGGGAAACCCGATGGGTTCTTC. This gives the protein CASSPGNGKPDGFF.

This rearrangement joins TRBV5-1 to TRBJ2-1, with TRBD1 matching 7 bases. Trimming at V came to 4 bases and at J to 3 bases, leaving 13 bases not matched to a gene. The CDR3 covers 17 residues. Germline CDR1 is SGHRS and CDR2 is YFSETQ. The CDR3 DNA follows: TGCGCCAGCAGCCCTGACACAGGGACAGCCAACTACAATGAGCAGTTCTTC. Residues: CASSPDTGTANYNEQFF.

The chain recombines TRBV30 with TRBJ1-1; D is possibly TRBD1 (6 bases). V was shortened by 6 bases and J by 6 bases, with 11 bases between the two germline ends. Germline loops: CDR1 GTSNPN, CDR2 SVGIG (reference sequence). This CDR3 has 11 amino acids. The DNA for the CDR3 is TGTGCCTGCTTCGGACAGCCTGAAGCTTTCTTT. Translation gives CACFGQPEAFF.

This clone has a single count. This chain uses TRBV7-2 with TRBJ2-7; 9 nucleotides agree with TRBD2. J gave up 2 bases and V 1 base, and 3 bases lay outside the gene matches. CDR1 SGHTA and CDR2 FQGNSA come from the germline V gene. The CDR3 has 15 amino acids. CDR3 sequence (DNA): TGTGCCAGCAGCTTAGTCGCTAGCGGGGCCTACGAGCAGTACTTC. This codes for CASSLVASGAYEQYF.

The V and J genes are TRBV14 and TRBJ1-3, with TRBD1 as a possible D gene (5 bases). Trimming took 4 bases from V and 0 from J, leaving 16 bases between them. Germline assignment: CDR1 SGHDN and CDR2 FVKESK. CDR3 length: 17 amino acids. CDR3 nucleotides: TGTGCCAGCAGCCCCGCCTACGCCAGGGACTCTGGAAACACCATATATTTT. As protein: CASSPAYARDSGNTIYF.

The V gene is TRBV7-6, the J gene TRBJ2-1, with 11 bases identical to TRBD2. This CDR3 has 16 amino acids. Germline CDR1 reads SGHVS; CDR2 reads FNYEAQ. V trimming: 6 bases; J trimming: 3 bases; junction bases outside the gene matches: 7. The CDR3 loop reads CASSYTGTSGYNEQFF. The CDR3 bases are TGTGCCAGCAGTTATACCGGGACTAGCGGCTACAATGAGCAGTTCTTC.

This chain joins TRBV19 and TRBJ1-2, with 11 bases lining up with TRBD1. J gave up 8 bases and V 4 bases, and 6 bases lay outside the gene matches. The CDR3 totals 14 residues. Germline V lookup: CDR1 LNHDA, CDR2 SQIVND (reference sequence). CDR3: CASSKDRGRRGYTF. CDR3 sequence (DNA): TGTGCCAGTAGTAAGGACAGGGGGCGCCGGGGCTACACCTTC.

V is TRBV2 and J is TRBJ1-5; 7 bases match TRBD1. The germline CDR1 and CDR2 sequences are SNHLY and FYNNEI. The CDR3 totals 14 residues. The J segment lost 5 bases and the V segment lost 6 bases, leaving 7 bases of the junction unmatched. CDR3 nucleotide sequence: TGTGCCAGCAGCGTACAGGGGAAAGATCAGCCCCAGCATTTT. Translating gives CASSVQGKDQPQHF.

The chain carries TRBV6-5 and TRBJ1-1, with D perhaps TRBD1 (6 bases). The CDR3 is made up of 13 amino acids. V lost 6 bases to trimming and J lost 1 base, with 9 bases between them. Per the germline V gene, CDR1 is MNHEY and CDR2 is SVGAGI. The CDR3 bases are TGTGCCAGCAGGCGACAGGAGAACACTGAAGCTTTCTTT. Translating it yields CASRRQENTEAFF.

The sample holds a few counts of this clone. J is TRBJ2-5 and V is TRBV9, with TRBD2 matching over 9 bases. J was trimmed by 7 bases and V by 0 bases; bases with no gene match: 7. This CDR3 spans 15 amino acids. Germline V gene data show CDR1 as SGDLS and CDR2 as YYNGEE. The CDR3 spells CASSVATAREGTQYF. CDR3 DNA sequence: TGTGCCAGCAGCGTAGCCACCGCGCGGGAGGGGACCCAGTACTTC.

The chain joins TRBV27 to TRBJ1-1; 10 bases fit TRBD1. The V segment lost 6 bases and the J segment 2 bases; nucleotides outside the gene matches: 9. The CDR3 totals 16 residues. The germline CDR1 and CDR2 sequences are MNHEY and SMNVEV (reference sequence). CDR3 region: CASSPRQGAGNTEAFF. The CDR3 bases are TGTGCCAGCAGCCCCCGACAGGGGGCGGGCAACACTGAAGCTTTCTTT.

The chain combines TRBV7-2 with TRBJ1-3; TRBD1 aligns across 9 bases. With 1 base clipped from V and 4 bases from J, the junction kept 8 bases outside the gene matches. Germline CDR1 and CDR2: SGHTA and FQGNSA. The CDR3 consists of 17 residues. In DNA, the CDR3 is TGTGCCAGCAGCTTAGTTGGACAGGGGATCGGAGGAAACACCATATATTTT. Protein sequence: CASSLVGQGIGGNTIYF.

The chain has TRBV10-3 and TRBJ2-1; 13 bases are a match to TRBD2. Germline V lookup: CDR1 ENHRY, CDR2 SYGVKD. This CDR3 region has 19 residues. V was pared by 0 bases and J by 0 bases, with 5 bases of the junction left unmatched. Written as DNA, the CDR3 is TGTGCCATCAGTGAGTCATCGACTAGCGGGAGGACCTCCTACAATGAGCAGTTCTTC. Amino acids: CAISESSTSGRTSYNEQFF.

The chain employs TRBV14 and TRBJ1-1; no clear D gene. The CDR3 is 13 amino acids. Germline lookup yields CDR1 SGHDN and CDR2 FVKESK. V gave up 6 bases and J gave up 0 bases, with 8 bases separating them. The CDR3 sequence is CASRSHLNTEAFF. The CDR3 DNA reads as TGTGCCAGCAGGTCACACCTGAACACTGAAGCTTTCTTT.

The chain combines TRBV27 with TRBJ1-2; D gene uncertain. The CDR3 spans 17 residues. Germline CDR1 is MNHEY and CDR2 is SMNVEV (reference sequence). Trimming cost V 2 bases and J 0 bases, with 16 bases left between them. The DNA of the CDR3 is TGTGCCAGCAGTTTAAGAGGGCTCACCTCTTCTAACTATGGCTACACCTTC. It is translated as CASSLRGLTSSNYGYTF.

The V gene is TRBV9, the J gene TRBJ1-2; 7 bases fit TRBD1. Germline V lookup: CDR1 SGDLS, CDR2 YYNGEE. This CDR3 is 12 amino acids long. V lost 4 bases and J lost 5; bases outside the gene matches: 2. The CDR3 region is CASSPGQYGYTF. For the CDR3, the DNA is TGTGCCAGCAGCCCGGGACAGTATGGCTACACCTTC.